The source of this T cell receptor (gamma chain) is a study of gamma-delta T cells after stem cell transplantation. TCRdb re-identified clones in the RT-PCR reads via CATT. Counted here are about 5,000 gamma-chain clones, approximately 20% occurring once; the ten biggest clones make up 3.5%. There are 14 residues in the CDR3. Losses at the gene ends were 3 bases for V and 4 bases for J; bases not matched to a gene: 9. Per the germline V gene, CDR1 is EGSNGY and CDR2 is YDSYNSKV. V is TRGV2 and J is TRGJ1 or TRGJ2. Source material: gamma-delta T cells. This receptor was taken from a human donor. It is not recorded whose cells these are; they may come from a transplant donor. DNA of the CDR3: TGTGCCACCTGGGACTGGCATAAGTATTATAAGAAACTCTTT. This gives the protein CATWDWHKYYKKLF.